This T cell receptor beta chain is from a study of T-cell memory formation after mild COVID-19. Across the study: TCR clusters were mostly donor specific.

Sample barcodes and UMIs were carried by the TCR alpha and TCR beta cDNA libraries that 5'RACE generated with constant-segment primers. TCRdb redid the calling of the 5' RACE reads with MiXCR, one entry per CDR3 protein. The sample yields 210,000 or so distinct CDR3 sequences, roughly 18% seen once. Unmatched junction bases numbered 9, after V lost 1 base and J lost 0 bases. Germline V gene lookup returns CDR1 SGHRS and CDR2 YFSETQ. The CDR3 sequence is 17 residues long. About this clonotype itself: The target antigen is unknown.

The study, taken as a whole, reports: Contracting CD4+ clones sat mainly in CM and EM; CD8+ in EMRA. Whereas later expanders leaned CD4+, clones contracting day 15 to 85 showed a balanced CD4/CD8 makeup.

The sequence was obtained from an adult woman who had mild COVID-19 (a few samples of this study predate the infection). Cell type and time point are not known. Sequenced: PBMCs or a T cell subset sorted from them (not recorded which). V usage is TRBV5-1 and J usage is TRBJ1-1; 7 nucleotides align to TRBD1. For the CDR3, the DNA is TGCGCCAGCAGCTTGAGAGGGGGCGCCGGGATGAACACTGAAGCTTTCTTT. Translating gives CASSLRGGAGMNTEAFF.